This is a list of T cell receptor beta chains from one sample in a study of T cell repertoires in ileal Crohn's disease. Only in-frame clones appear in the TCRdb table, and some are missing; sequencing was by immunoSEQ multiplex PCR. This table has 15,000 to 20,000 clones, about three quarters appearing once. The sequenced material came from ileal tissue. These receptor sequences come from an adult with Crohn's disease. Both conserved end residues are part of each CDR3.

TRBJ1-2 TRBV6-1 CASSEGQQYGYTF
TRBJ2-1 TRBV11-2 CASSSRDRVYNEQFF
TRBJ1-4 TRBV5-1 CASRPSGEATNEKLFF
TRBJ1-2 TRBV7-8 CASSYPDSLYGYTF
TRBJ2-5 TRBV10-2 CASSETRGETQYF
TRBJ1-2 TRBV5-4 CASSLEVAVQGHGYTF
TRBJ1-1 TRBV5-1 CASSASTGMNTEAFF
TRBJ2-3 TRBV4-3 CASSQSRSSDTQYF
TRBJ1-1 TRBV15 CATSREWTVSEAFF
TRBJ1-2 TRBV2 CASSPDREYGYTF
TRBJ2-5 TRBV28 CASSPDRPKETQYF
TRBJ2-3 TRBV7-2 CASSSRGLAGADTQYF
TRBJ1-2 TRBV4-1 CASSQAGYYGYTF
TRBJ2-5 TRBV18 CASSPNKETQYF
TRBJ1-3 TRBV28 CASSTGSHSGNTIYF
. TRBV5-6 CASSLRTSGPFYEQYF
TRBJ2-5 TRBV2 CASAPPTGTQYF
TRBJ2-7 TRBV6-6 CASKPGLGRNYEQYF
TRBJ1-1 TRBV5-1 CASSGADEAFF
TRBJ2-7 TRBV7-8 CASSPRTSGSTSYEQYF
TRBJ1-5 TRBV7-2 CASSLVQGSISNQPQHF